The sequence of this TCR beta chain was determined in a study of blood T cell repertoires in COVID-19. Whole-study context: The samples span acute and convalescent COVID-19 from the United States, Italy and Spain. The analysed material was cDNA or gDNA that came from T cells, B-cell-depleted T cells, or PBMCs.

Here immunoSEQ multiplex PCR was the method, and the copy in TCRdb shows in-frame clones only, minus some. The sample holds 350,000 or so clones; roughly 87% are singletons and the top ten take more than 0.9%. The clonotype was recovered from a woman younger than 45 who had recovered from COVID-19. The sample was PBMCs or T cells enriched from blood (not recorded which).

CDR3: CASSPVRNSPLHF. The CDR3 nucleotides are TGTGCCAGCAGCCCTGTTCGGAATTCACCCCTCCACTTT. The chain joins TRBV12-3 or TRBV12-4 to TRBJ1-6; the D is unclear. CDR3 length: 13 amino acids. V lost 6 bases to trimming and J lost 7 bases, with 10 bases between them.